Reported below is one T cell receptor beta chain. This sample stems from a study of technical replicates of blood from a handful of donors. This table comes from immunoSEQ multiplex PCR, and its TCRdb copy is limited to in-frame clones, with some not included. In the table there are about 68,000 clones, 95% to 97% of which are singletons. With 5 bases removed from V and 1 base from J, the gap between germline ends came to 17 bases. CDR1 SGHNT and CDR2 YENEEA come from the germline V gene. The CDR3 runs 16 residues. V usage is TRBV11-3 and J usage is TRBJ1-1; D remains ambiguous. Sequencing was carried out using T cells isolated from PBMCs. The TCR sequence derives from a human donor in good health. CDR3 in DNA: TGTGCCAGCAGCCTACTCCGGGTTATGACGAACACTGAAGCTTTCTTT. This translates into CASSLLRVMTNTEAFF.